This T cell receptor (beta chain) was obtained from a study of CXCR3-negative and CXCR3-positive naive CD8 T cells. Study outcomes and limitations: Comparison of naive cells showed more hydrophobic TRB CDR3s in CXCR3-positive than in CXCR3-negative naive cells.

In the case of this clonotype: What it binds is not known.

Libraries of TRB cDNA were made by 5' RACE and carried UMIs. TCRdb reprocessed the 5' RACE reads, with one entry per CDR3 protein and no DNA. In all, the sample yields around 63,000 distinct CDR3 sequences. This CDR3 is 12 amino acids long. This chain uses TRBV12-3 or TRBV12-4 with TRBJ1-1; with no DNA, the TCRdb D assignment of TRBD1 cannot be verified. Input material: naive CXCR3+ CD8+ T cells from blood. Subset reported: CD45RO-CCR7+CD27+CD95- naive CD8+ T cells expressing CXCR3 (TNR3+). This clonotype was obtained from a human donor in good health. Some clones in this sample may be carry-over from other donors' samples. This CDR3 reads CGCDTRGTEAFF.